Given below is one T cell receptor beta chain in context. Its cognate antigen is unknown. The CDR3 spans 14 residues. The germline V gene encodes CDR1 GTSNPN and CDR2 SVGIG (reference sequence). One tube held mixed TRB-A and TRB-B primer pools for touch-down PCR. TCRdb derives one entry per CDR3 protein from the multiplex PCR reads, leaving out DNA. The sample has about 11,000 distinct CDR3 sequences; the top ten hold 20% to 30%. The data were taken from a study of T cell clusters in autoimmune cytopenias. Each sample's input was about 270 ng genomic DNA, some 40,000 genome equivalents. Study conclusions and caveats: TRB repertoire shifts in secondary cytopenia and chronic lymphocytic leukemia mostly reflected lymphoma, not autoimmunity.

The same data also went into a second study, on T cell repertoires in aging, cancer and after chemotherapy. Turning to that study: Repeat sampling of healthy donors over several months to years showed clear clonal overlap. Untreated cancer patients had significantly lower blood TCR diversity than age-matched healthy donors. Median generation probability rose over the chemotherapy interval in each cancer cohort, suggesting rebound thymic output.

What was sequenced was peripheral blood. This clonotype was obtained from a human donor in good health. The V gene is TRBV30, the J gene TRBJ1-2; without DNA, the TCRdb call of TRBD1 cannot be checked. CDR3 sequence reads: CASSPGGGPGGYTF.